These T cell receptor beta chains were read from a single sample in a study of blood T cell repertoires in COVID-19. Sequencing was performed with immunoSEQ multiplex PCR; in TCRdb, only in-frame clones are kept and a portion is missing. Of 250,000 to 300,000 clones listed, 89% are singletons. The sample consisted of PBMCs or T cells enriched from blood (not recorded which). The receptors shown here come from a woman between 55 and 75 years old who had recovered from COVID-19. CDR3s include the opening cysteine and the closing phenylalanine or tryptophan. A D gene is named only where the DNA matches it firmly. The size entry is marked missing in some rows and otherwise reads once, few, many or a size class.

J: TRBJ1-1
V: TRBV27
D: NA
size: NA
CDR3: CASTPQLGADTEAFF
DNA: TGTGCCAGCACCCCCCAGTTGGGGGCGGACACTGAAGCTTTCTTT

J: TRBJ2-3
V: TRBV24-1
D: TRBD2
size: NA
CDR3: CATSDPGLAGTYTDTQYF
DNA: TGTGCCACCAGTGATCCCGGACTAGCGGGAACGTACACAGATACGCAGTATTTT

J: TRBJ2-3
V: TRBV5-1
D: TRBD1
size: NA
CDR3: CASTIQGLNTDTQYF
DNA: TGCGCCAGCACCATACAGGGGCTGAACACAGATACGCAGTATTTT

J: TRBJ1-2
V: TRBV7-9
D: TRBD1
size: NA
CDR3: CASWTGQGPDGYTF
DNA: TGTGCCAGCTGGACGGGACAGGGCCCTGATGGCTACACCTTC

J: TRBJ1-4
V: TRBV12-5
D: NA
size: NA
CDR3: CASGLDLSRPGNEKLFF
DNA: TGTGCTAGTGGTTTGGATCTCTCACGGCCAGGTAATGAAAAACTGTTTTTT

J: TRBJ1-1
V: TRBV5-6
D: NA
size: NA
CDR3: CASSLPGFVTEAFF
DNA: TGTGCCAGCAGCTTGCCAGGGTTCGTCACTGAAGCTTTCTTT

J: TRBJ1-4
V: TRBV18
D: NA
size: NA
CDR3: CASSPYTSEDEKLFF
DNA: TGTGCCAGCTCACCTTACACGTCAGAGGATGAAAAACTGTTTTTT

J: TRBJ1-1
V: TRBV29-1
D: NA
size: NA
CDR3: CSGRWGGEGGWVAFF
DNA: TGCAGCGGCCGGTGGGGCGGTGAGGGAGGGTGGGTAGCTTTCTTT

J: TRBJ2-3
V: TRBV4-1
D: NA
size: NA
CDR3: CASSHLTSSPHTPDTQYF
DNA: TGCGCCAGCAGCCACCTAACTAGTTCCCCACACACACCCGATACGCAGTATTTT

J: TRBJ1-5
V: TRBV28
D: NA
size: NA
CDR3: CASRGSTDRRTPINQPQHF
DNA: TGTGCCAGCAGGGGATCGACGGACAGACGAACACCTATAAATCAGCCCCAGCATTTT

J: TRBJ1-4
V: TRBV11-2
D: NA
size: NA
CDR3: CASSSRPTREEKLFF
DNA: TGTGCCAGCAGCTCCCGACCTACACGGGAGGAAAAACTGTTTTTT

J: TRBJ2-2
V: TRBV9
D: TRBD1
size: NA
CDR3: CASSLPPGQGMAGELFF
DNA: TGTGCCAGCAGCCTCCCCCCGGGACAGGGGATGGCCGGGGAGCTGTTTTTT

J: TRBJ2-1
V: TRBV24-1
D: NA
size: NA
CDR3: CATSEEGREQFF
DNA: TGTGCCACCAGTGAGGAGGGACGCGAGCAGTTCTTC

J: TRBJ1-1
V: TRBV7-9
D: NA
size: NA
CDR3: CASSPREIRNTEAFF
DNA: TGTGCCAGCAGCCCCAGGGAAATAAGGAACACTGAAGCTTTCTTT

J: TRBJ1-1
V: TRBV12-5
D: NA
size: NA
CDR3: CASGSQGGTEAFF
DNA: TGTGCTAGTGGCTCCCAGGGTGGCACTGAAGCTTTCTTT

J: TRBJ2-2
V: TRBV7-2
D: TRBD1
size: NA
CDR3: CASSLDDRGLRELFF
DNA: TGTGCCAGCAGCTTAGATGACAGGGGATTACGGGAGCTGTTTTTT

J: TRBJ2-7
V: TRBV28
D: NA
size: NA
CDR3: CASITGGVLHEQYF
DNA: TGTGCCAGCATAACAGGAGGGGTCCTACACGAGCAGTACTTC

J: TRBJ2-1
V: TRBV28
D: NA
size: NA
CDR3: CASSLLPSLASSYNEQFF
DNA: TGTGCCAGCAGTTTACTTCCGTCGCTAGCGTCCTCCTACAATGAGCAGTTCTTC

J: TRBJ1-1
V: TRBV6-5
D: NA
size: NA
CDR3: CASTNPTVPGRAFF
DNA: TGTGCCAGCACCAACCCGACAGTTCCAGGGCGAGCTTTCTTT

J: TRBJ1-1
V: TRBV27
D: NA
size: NA
CDR3: CASSPSGDWHTEAFF
DNA: TGTGCCAGCAGTCCGTCAGGGGATTGGCACACTGAAGCTTTCTTT

J: TRBJ1-6
V: TRBV5-1
D: NA
size: NA
CDR3: CASSSKQMWGVNSPLHF
DNA: TGCGCCAGCAGCTCGAAACAGATGTGGGGGGTTAATTCACCCCTCCACTTT

J: TRBJ1-4
V: TRBV18
D: NA
size: NA
CDR3: CASSPTGGATNEKLFF
DNA: TGTGCCAGCTCCCCTACTGGAGGTGCAACTAATGAAAAACTGTTTTTT

J: TRBJ2-7
V: TRBV28
D: TRBD1
size: NA
CDR3: CALGSGQGRLYEQYF
DNA: TGTGCCCTCGGTAGCGGACAGGGCCGACTCTACGAGCAGTACTTC

J: TRBJ2-1
V: TRBV10-3
D: TRBD1
size: NA
CDR3: CAITEGQSSYNEQFF
DNA: TGTGCCATCACCGAGGGACAGAGCTCCTACAATGAGCAGTTCTTC

J: TRBJ1-4
V: TRBV20-1
D: NA
size: NA
CDR3: CSASRGGFGEKLFF
DNA: TGCAGTGCGAGTAGGGGGGGCTTCGGAGAAAAACTGTTTTTT

J: TRBJ1-1
V: TRBV18
D: NA
size: NA
CDR3: CASSQGWDTEAFF
DNA: TGTGCCAGCTCACAGGGGTGGGACACTGAAGCTTTCTTT

J: TRBJ1-1
V: TRBV10-3
D: NA
size: few
CDR3: CAISEGGPAFF
DNA: TGTGCCATCAGTGAAGGAGGCCCAGCTTTCTTT

J: TRBJ1-1
V: TRBV4-1
D: NA
size: NA
CDR3: CASSQLAGITEAFF
DNA: TGCGCCAGCAGCCAATTGGCGGGAATCACAGAAGCTTTCTTT

J: TRBJ2-1
V: TRBV3-1/TRBV3-2
D: NA
size: NA
CDR3: CASSQESASVFF
DNA: TGTGCCAGCAGCCAAGAATCGGCTAGTGTGTTCTTC

J: TRBJ1-5
V: TRBV2
D: TRBD1
size: NA
CDR3: CASSAPGGGHQPQHF
DNA: TGTGCCAGCAGCGCCCCAGGGGGCGGGCATCAGCCCCAGCATTTT

J: TRBJ2-3
V: TRBV29-1
D: TRBD2
size: NA
CDR3: CSLTSGTDTQYF
DNA: TGCAGCCTGACTAGCGGCACAGATACGCAGTATTTT

J: TRBJ1-1
V: TRBV3-1/TRBV3-2
D: TRBD1
size: NA
CDR3: CASSQEGQPNTEAFF
DNA: TGTGCCAGCAGCCAAGAGGGACAGCCGAACACTGAAGCTTTCTTT

J: TRBJ1-1
V: TRBV5-6
D: NA
size: NA
CDR3: CASNRGGTEAFF
DNA: TGTGCCAGCAACCGCGGCGGCACTGAAGCTTTCTTT

J: TRBJ1-2
V: TRBV15
D: TRBD1
size: once
CDR3: CATSRLPGQGVYGYTF
DNA: TGTGCCACCAGCAGACTACCGGGACAGGGAGTCTATGGCTACACCTTC

J: TRBJ2-5
V: TRBV5-3
D: TRBD1
size: NA
CDR3: CARSFTGTEETQYF
DNA: TGTGCCAGAAGTTTTACCGGGACAGAAGAGACCCAGTACTTC

J: TRBJ1-1
V: TRBV29-1
D: NA
size: few
CDR3: CSVDNAGAEAFF
DNA: TGCAGCGTTGATAACGCTGGAGCTGAAGCTTTCTTT

J: TRBJ1-5
V: TRBV6-1
D: TRBD1
size: NA
CDR3: CASSEFRGNQPQHF
DNA: TGTGCCAGCAGTGAATTCAGGGGGAATCAGCCCCAGCATTTT

J: TRBJ2-7
V: TRBV7-3
D: TRBD1
size: NA
CDR3: CASSLMGRGRYEQYF
DNA: TGTGCCAGCAGCTTAATGGGCAGGGGGCGTTACGAGCAGTACTTC

J: TRBJ1-1
V: TRBV11-3
D: NA
size: NA
CDR3: CASSLTGIYTEAFF
DNA: TGTGCCAGCAGCTTAACGGGTATTTACACTGAAGCTTTCTTT

J: TRBJ1-3
V: TRBV5-4
D: NA
size: NA
CDR3: CASSARTSSGNTIYF
DNA: TGTGCCAGCAGCGCCCGGACAAGCTCTGGAAACACCATATATTTT

J: TRBJ1-5
V: TRBV27
D: NA
size: NA
CDR3: CASSLSENQPQHF
DNA: TGTGCCAGCAGTTTATCTGAGAATCAGCCCCAGCATTTT

J: TRBJ2-3
V: TRBV10-3
D: TRBD2
size: NA
CDR3: CAISAGLAFSTDTQYF
DNA: TGTGCCATCAGTGCGGGACTAGCGTTTAGCACAGATACGCAGTATTTT

J: TRBJ1-3
V: TRBV27
D: NA
size: NA
CDR3: CASSLSWGDSGNTIYF
DNA: TGTGCCAGCAGTTTATCTTGGGGGGACTCTGGAAACACCATATATTTT

J: TRBJ1-2
V: TRBV7-2
D: NA
size: NA
CDR3: CASSLGRGYGYTF
DNA: TGTGCCAGCAGCTTAGGCCGGGGGTATGGCTACACCTTC

J: TRBJ1-1
V: TRBV27
D: TRBD1
size: NA
CDR3: CASSSWDRGFTEAFF
DNA: TGTGCCAGCAGTTCGTGGGACAGGGGTTTTACTGAAGCTTTCTTT

J: TRBJ1-1
V: TRBV5-1
D: TRBD1
size: NA
CDR3: CASSLTQQGNMNTEAFF
DNA: TGCGCCAGCAGCTTGACCCAACAGGGGAACATGAACACTGAAGCTTTCTTT

J: TRBJ1-4
V: TRBV7-9
D: NA
size: NA
CDR3: CASSINRALDEKLFF
DNA: TGTGCCAGCAGCATTAACAGGGCCCTGGATGAAAAACTGTTTTTT

J: TRBJ2-2
V: TRBV24-1
D: TRBD1
size: NA
CDR3: CATDEPKAGTDKEKNSGELFF
DNA: TGTGCCACGGACGAACCAAAAGCCGGGACAGACAAAGAGAAGAACTCCGGGGAGCTGTTTTTT

J: TRBJ2-7
V: TRBV25-1
D: NA
size: NA
CDR3: CASRRTYEQYF
DNA: TGTGCCAGCAGGCGGACCTACGAGCAGTACTTC